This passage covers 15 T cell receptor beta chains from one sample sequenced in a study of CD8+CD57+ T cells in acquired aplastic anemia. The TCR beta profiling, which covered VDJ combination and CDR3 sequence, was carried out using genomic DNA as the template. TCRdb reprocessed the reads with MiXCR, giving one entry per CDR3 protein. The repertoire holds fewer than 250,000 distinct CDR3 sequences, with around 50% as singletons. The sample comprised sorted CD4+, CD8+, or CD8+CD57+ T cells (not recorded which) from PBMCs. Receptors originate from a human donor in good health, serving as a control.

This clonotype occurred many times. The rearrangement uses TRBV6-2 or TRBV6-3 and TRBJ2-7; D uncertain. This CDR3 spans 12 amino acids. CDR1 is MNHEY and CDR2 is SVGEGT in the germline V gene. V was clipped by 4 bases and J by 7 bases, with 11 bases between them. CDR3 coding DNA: TGTGCCAGCAGTTTCACTTACAGTGAGCAGTACTTC. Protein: CASSFTYSEQYF.

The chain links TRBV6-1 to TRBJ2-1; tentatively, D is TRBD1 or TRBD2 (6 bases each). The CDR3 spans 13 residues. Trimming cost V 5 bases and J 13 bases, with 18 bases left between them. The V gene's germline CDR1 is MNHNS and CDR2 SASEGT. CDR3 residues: CASSYGGGGYQFF. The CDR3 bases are TGTGCCAGCAGTTACGGAGGGGGAGGATATCAGTTCTTC.

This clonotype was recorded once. The CDR3 DNA reads TGTGCCACCAGTGATGCGGGGGAATCGCCTAGAGAGACCCAGTACTTC. The encoded protein is CATSDAGESPRETQYF. The chain is built from TRBV24-1 and TRBJ2-5; 7 nucleotides match TRBD2. CDR1 is KGHDR and CDR2 is SFDVKD in the germline V gene. V was clipped by 3 bases and J by 4 bases; unmatched bases: 10. The CDR3 length is 16 residues.

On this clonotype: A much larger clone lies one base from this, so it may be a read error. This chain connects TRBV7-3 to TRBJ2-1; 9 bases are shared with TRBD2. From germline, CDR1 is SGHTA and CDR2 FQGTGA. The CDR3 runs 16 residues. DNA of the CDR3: TGTGCCAGCAGCTTCGAGGGGACTAGCTCCCACAATGAGCAGTTCTTC. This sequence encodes CASSFEGTSSHNEQFF.

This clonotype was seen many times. The CDR3 sequence is CASRGYSGNTIYF. In DNA, the CDR3 is TGTGCCAGCAGAGGGTACTCTGGAAACACCATATATTTT. The gene calls are TRBV6-5 and TRBJ1-3; no reliable D call. The CDR3 spans 13 residues. The ends were cut back, 6 bases at V and 0 bases at J, with 6 bases in the middle. CDR1 is MNHEY, CDR2 SVGAGI, per germline.

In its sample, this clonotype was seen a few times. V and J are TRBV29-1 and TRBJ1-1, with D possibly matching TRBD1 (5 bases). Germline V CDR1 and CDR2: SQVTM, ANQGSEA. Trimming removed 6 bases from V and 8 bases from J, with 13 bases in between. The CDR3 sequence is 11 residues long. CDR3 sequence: CSVTLGVEAFF. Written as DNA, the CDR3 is TGCAGCGTGACCCTGGGGGTCGAAGCTTTCTTT.

The CDR3: CAISELEGGEQFF. The CDR3 DNA sequence: TGTGCCATCAGTGAGTTGGAGGGTGGTGAGCAGTTCTTC. The V and J genes are TRBV10-3 and TRBJ2-1; maybe TRBD2 (6 bases). CDR3 size: 13 residues. V lost 1 base to trimming and J lost 9 bases, with 10 bases between them. The V gene's germline CDR1 is ENHRY and CDR2 SYGVKD.

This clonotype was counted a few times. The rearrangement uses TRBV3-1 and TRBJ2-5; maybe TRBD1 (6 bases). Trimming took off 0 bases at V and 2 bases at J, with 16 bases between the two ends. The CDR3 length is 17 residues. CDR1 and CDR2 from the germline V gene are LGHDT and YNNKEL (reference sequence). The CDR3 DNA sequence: TGTGCCAGCAGCCAAGATCGAGGGGACATGCATCAAGAGACCCAGTACTTC. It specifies CASSQDRGDMHQETQYF.

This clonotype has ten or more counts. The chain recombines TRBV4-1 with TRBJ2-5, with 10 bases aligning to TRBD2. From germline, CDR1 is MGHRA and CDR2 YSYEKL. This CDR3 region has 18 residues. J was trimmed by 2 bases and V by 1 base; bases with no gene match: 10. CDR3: CASSQGRGLAGAQETQYF. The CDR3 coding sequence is TGCGCCAGCAGCCAAGGCCGGGGGCTAGCGGGGGCACAAGAGACCCAGTACTTC.

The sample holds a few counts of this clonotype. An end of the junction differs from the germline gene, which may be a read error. The CDR3 here is CASSLAGTKNSPFHF. In nucleotides, the CDR3 is TGTGCCAGCAGCTTGGCAGGGACGAAGAATTCACCCTTCCACTTT. The chain joins TRBV9 to TRBJ1-6, with D perhaps TRBD1 (5 bases). In germline, CDR1 is SGDLS, CDR2 YYNGEE. The CDR3 contains 15 residues. Together with reference TRBV9 and TRBJ1-6, the CDR3 gives the full variable domain: DSGVTQTPKHLITATGQRVTLRCSPRSGDLSVYWYQQSLDQGLQFLIQYYNGEERAKGNILERFSAQQFPDLHSELNLSSLELGDSALYFCASSLAGTKNSPFHFGNGTRLTVT.

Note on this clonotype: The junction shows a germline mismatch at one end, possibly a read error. The DNA of the CDR3 is TGTGCCAGCAGTAACCACCGCATGAACACTGAAGCTTTCTTT. Its protein is CASSNHRMNTEAFF. J is TRBJ1-1 and V is TRBV10-3; no firm D call. The CDR3 has 14 amino acids. Germline V CDR1 and CDR2: ENHRY, SYGVKD.

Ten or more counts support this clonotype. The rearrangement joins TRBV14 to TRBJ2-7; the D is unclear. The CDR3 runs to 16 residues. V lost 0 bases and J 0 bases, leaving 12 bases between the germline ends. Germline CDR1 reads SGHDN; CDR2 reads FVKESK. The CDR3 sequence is CASSQDHIRSSYEQYF. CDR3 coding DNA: TGTGCCAGCAGCCAAGATCACATAAGGAGCTCCTACGAGCAGTACTTC.

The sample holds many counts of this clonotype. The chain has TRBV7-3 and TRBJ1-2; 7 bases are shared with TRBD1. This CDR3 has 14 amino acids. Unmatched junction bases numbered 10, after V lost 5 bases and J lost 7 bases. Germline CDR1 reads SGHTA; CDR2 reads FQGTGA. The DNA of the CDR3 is TGTGCCAGCAGCCCCGACAGGGCCCGGGGTGGCTACACCTTC. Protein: CASSPDRARGGYTF.

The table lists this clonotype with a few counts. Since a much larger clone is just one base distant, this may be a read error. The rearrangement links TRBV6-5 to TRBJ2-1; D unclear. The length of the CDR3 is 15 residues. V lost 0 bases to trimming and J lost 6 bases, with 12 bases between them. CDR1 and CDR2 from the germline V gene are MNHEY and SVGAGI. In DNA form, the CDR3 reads TGTGCCAGCAGTTACTCGGACCGAGTAGGCAATGAGCAGTTCTTC. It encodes CASSYSDRVGNEQFF.

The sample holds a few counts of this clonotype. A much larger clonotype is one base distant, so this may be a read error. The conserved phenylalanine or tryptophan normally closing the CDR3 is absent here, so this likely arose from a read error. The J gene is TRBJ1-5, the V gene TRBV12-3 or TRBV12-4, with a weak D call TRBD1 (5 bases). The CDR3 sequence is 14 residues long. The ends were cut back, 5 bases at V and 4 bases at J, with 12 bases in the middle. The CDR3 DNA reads TGTGCCAGCAGTATGGGACGGATAAATCAGCCCCAGCATCTT. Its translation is CASSMGRINQPQHL.